The 29 T cell receptor beta chains in this list originate from one sample, sequenced in a study of blood T cell repertoires in COVID-19. The assay was immunoSEQ multiplex PCR, and TCRdb's table has in-frame clones only and misses some. Among a few hundred thousand clones listed, roughly 88% were seen once. Sequencing input: PBMCs or T cells enriched from blood (not recorded which). The receptors were gathered from a woman between 50 and 59 years old who had recovered from COVID-19.

The chain combines TRBV27 with TRBJ2-1, with 11 bases lining up with TRBD2. J lost 8 bases, V lost 4 bases, and 10 bases had no gene match. The CDR3 is 16 amino acids. Per the germline V gene, CDR1 is MNHEY and CDR2 is SMNVEV (reference sequence). The CDR3 sequence: CASSSPTSGSADEQFF. CDR3 DNA: TGTGCCAGCAGTTCCCCCACTAGCGGGAGCGCGGATGAGCAGTTCTTC.

This clone came up many times. The chain recombines TRBV18 with TRBJ2-5, with TRBD1 matching 7 bases. The CDR3 has 17 residues. V lost 4 bases to trimming and J lost 2 bases; unmatched junction nucleotides: 13. Germline-derived CDR1 and CDR2 are KGHSH and LQKENI. In nucleotides, the CDR3 is TGTGCCAGCTCACGGTCAGTGGCCCAACAGGGGCAAGAGACCCAGTACTTC. This sequence encodes CASSRSVAQQGQETQYF. Based on the CDR3 plus reference TRBV18 and TRBJ2-5, the full variable domain is NAGVMQNPRHLVRRRGQEARLRCSPMKGHSHVYWYRQLPEEGLKFMVYLQKENIIDESGMPKERFSAEFPKEGPSILRIQQVVRGDSAAYFCASSRSVAQQGQETQYFGPGTRLLVL.

The V call is TRBV19, the J call TRBJ2-7, with D tentatively TRBD1 (8 bases). Germline-derived CDR1 and CDR2 are LNHDA and SQIVND (reference sequence). The CDR3 runs to 16 residues. Between the trimmed V and J ends, which lost 8 bases and 3 bases, there was a span of 23 bases. CDR3 residues: CASSQAHRGGNYEQYF. The CDR3 bases are TGTGCCAGTTCACAGGCCCACAGGGGGGGGAACTACGAGCAGTACTTC.

This chain joins TRBV5-8 and TRBJ2-1; 11 bases are shared with TRBD2. V lost 4 bases and J lost 4; bases outside the gene matches: 7. Per the germline V gene, CDR1 is SGHTS and CDR2 is YDEGEE. CDR3 size: 16 residues. For the CDR3, the DNA is TGTGCCAGCAGCCCTAGCGGGAGGAGAATTTACAATGAGCAGTTCTTC. It translates to CASSPSGRRIYNEQFF.

The chain has TRBV27 and TRBJ2-2, with 9 positions matching TRBD1. CDR1 and CDR2 from the germline V gene are MNHEY and SMNVEV (reference sequence). The CDR3 covers 16 residues. V lost 6 bases, J lost 5 bases, and 10 bases stayed unmatched. The CDR3 reads CASRRGTGRGTGELFF. CDR3 nucleotide sequence: TGTGCCAGCAGGAGAGGGACAGGGCGGGGTACCGGGGAGCTGTTTTTT.

The chain recombines TRBV28 with TRBJ1-2, with no clear D. V lost 5 bases, J lost 8 bases, and 12 bases lay in between. CDR1 and CDR2 from the germline V gene are MDHEN and SYDVKM. The CDR3 spans 12 residues. The CDR3 is CASSPYNKGYTF. CDR3 DNA: TGTGCCAGCAGTCCGTACAACAAGGGCTACACCTTC.

The rearrangement joins TRBV5-1 to TRBJ2-7, with 8 bases that match TRBD1. Germline V CDR1 and CDR2: SGHRS, YFSETQ. This CDR3 is 15 amino acids long. V lost 3 bases to trimming and J lost 4 bases; unmatched junction nucleotides: 9. CDR3 sequence reads: CASSSGGASGYEQYF. The CDR3 DNA reads as TGCGCCAGCAGCTCAGGGGGCGCCTCAGGATACGAGCAGTACTTC. The variable domain in full, completed from reference TRBV5-1 and TRBJ2-7, reads KAGVTQTPRYLIKTRGQQVTLSCSPISGHRSVSWYQQTPGQGLQFLFEYFSETQRNKGNFPGRFSGRQFSNSRSEMNVSTLELGDSALYLCASSSGGASGYEQYFGPGTRLTVT.

The V and J genes are TRBV27 and TRBJ2-7, with TRBD2 identical over 10 bases. V dropped 5 bases and J dropped 6; count of bases not matched to a gene: 13. The CDR3 contains 16 residues. Germline CDR1 MNHEY, CDR2 SMNVEV (reference sequence). The CDR3 region has the DNA TGTGCCAGCAGTCACTACCCCGGGACTAGCGATGTCGAGCAGTACTTC. Its protein is CASSHYPGTSDVEQYF.

The J gene is TRBJ2-1, the V gene TRBV12-3 or TRBV12-4; possible D gene TRBD1, 6 bases. V shed 6 bases and J shed 5 bases, with 11 bases lying between them. The CDR3 length is 13 residues. The CDR3, as DNA: TGTGCCAGCAGCCTACAGGGAAACAATGAGCAGTTCTTC. It specifies CASSLQGNNEQFF.

CDR3 bases: TGTGCCAGCAGTACTGGTAGGTGGGGCAAGCTGTTTTTT. Translating gives CASSTGRWGKLFF. The chain is built from TRBV28 and TRBJ2-2, with TRBD1 as a possible D gene (5 bases). The CDR3 sequence is 13 residues long. The V gene lost 5 bases and the J gene lost 12 bases, with 16 bases spanning the gap. Germline values: CDR1 MDHEN, CDR2 SYDVKM. Variable domain in full (rest from reference TRBV28 and TRBJ2-2): DVKVTQSSRYLVKRTGEKVFLECVQDMDHENMFWYRQDPGLGLRLIYFSYDVKMKEKGDIPEGYSVSREKKERFSLILESASTNQTSMYLCASSTGRWGKLFFGEGSRLTVL.

The chain recombines TRBV28 with TRBJ2-7, with 7 positions matching TRBD2. J was trimmed by 4 bases and V by 7 bases; bases with no gene match: 10. Germline V CDR1 and CDR2: MDHEN, SYDVKM. The CDR3 covers 14 residues. The CDR3: CASTPPGGRYEQYF. The CDR3, as DNA: TGTGCCAGCACCCCTCCCGGGGGGAGGTACGAGCAGTACTTC.

This clone appeared a few times. This chain uses TRBV28 with TRBJ1-5; 8 nucleotides match TRBD1. V shed 6 bases, J shed 4 bases, and the junction held 14 bases outside the gene matches. The CDR3 contains 17 residues. Germline V CDR1 and CDR2: MDHEN, SYDVKM. This chain's CDR3 is CASRSRQGAGVNQPQHF. The CDR3 DNA is TGTGCCAGCAGAAGCCGTCAGGGGGCTGGGGTTAATCAGCCCCAGCATTTT. Full variable domain (remainder filled in from reference TRBV28 and TRBJ1-5): DVKVTQSSRYLVKRTGEKVFLECVQDMDHENMFWYRQDPGLGLRLIYFSYDVKMKEKGDIPEGYSVSREKKERFSLILESASTNQTSMYLCASRSRQGAGVNQPQHFGDGTRLSIL.

J is TRBJ1-1 and V is TRBV27; a weak D match, TRBD1 (6 bases). Trimming left V 5 bases short and J 8 bases short, with 18 bases between. In germline, CDR1 is MNHEY, CDR2 SMNVEV (reference sequence). The CDR3 spans 14 residues. The CDR3 DNA reads TGTGCCAGCAGTGAACGACCAGGGGACGCGGAAGCTTTCTTT. Protein sequence: CASSERPGDAEAFF.

This clone occurred a few times. This chain links TRBV29-1 with TRBJ2-2, with D tentatively TRBD2 (5 bases). V lost 4 bases and J 5 bases, leaving 14 bases between the germline ends. Germline CDR1 SQVTM, CDR2 ANQGSEA. CDR3 size: 14 residues. CDR3 in amino acids: CSVVEWPGTGELFF. DNA of the CDR3: TGCAGCGTTGTTGAGTGGCCGGGGACCGGGGAGCTGTTTTTT.

The chain is built from TRBV18 and TRBJ1-1; 8 bases are a match to TRBD1. This CDR3 contains 14 residues. Trimming took 1 base from V and 5 from J; bases not matched to a gene: 3. CDR1 and CDR2 (germline): KGHSH, LQKENI. The CDR3: CASSPLQGETEAFF. DNA for the CDR3: TGTGCCAGCTCACCACTACAGGGGGAAACTGAAGCTTTCTTT.

The CDR3 is CSGSQGGGYTF. In nucleotides, the CDR3 is TGCAGCGGCTCCCAGGGGGGAGGCTACACCTTC. The rearrangement uses TRBV29-1 and TRBJ1-2; 7 bases align to TRBD1. The trim removed 7 bases at V and 8 bases at J, leaving 7 bases unmatched. The germline V gene encodes CDR1 SQVTM and CDR2 ANQGSEA. There are 11 residues in the CDR3.

This chain uses TRBV24-1 with TRBJ2-7, with a weak D call TRBD1 (5 bases). CDR1 is KGHDR, CDR2 SFDVKD, per germline. V dropped 3 bases and J dropped 5 bases, with 16 bases sitting between them. CDR3 size: 15 residues. The CDR3 DNA is TGTGCCACCAGTGATCAGGGATCGGGTTTTAACGAGCAGTACTTC. Amino acids: CATSDQGSGFNEQYF.

V and J are TRBV4-1 and TRBJ2-1, with a possible D match to TRBD2 (5 bases). The CDR3 loop spans 12 amino acids. Germline loops: CDR1 MGHRA, CDR2 YSYEKL. Trimming stripped 0 bases from V and 12 bases from J, with 9 bases between. CDR3 residues: CASSQDEDLQFF. DNA for the CDR3: TGCGCCAGCAGCCAAGACGAGGACTTGCAGTTCTTC.

V usage is TRBV5-1 and J usage is TRBJ2-5, with 7 bases identical to TRBD1. The CDR3 consists of 13 residues. With 2 bases clipped from V and 3 bases from J, the junction kept 1 base outside the gene matches. CDR1 is SGHRS, CDR2 YFSETQ, per germline. The CDR3, as DNA: TGCGCCAGCAGCTTAACAGGGGAAGAGACCCAGTACTTC. It codes for CASSLTGEETQYF. Supplemented by reference TRBV5-1 and TRBJ2-5, the full variable domain reads KAGVTQTPRYLIKTRGQQVTLSCSPISGHRSVSWYQQTPGQGLQFLFEYFSETQRNKGNFPGRFSGRQFSNSRSEMNVSTLELGDSALYLCASSLTGEETQYFGPGTRLLVL.

The chain links TRBV7-2 to TRBJ2-7; a possible D gene is TRBD2 (6 bases). Trimming pared 6 bases from V and 2 bases from J, leaving 14 bases between. Germline V CDR1 and CDR2: SGHTA, FQGNSA. This CDR3 spans 14 amino acids. The CDR3 sequence is CASRLTGATYEQYF. The CDR3, as DNA: TGTGCCAGCAGGCTGACGGGAGCCACCTACGAGCAGTACTTC.

V usage is TRBV12-5 and J usage is TRBJ2-1; a possible D gene is TRBD2 (5 bases). Per germline, CDR1 LGHNT and CDR2 FRNRAP. V was trimmed by 7 bases and J by 0 bases, leaving 10 bases between them. CDR3 size: 14 residues. CDR3 in amino acids: CASDRGPSYNEQFF. The CDR3 DNA reads TGTGCTAGTGACCGAGGGCCCTCCTACAATGAGCAGTTCTTC.

V usage is TRBV5-1 and J usage is TRBJ2-3; D perhaps matches TRBD1 (6 bases). The V gene's germline CDR1 is SGHRS and CDR2 YFSETQ. V lost 4 bases to trimming and J lost 5 bases, with 23 bases between them. The CDR3 is made up of 17 amino acids. The CDR3 nucleotides are TGCGCCAGCAGCCCTTCATACCGGGCCCGCAGGGGAGATACGCAGTATTTT. It encodes CASSPSYRARRGDTQYF.

This clone was found a few times. The chain uses TRBV10-3 and TRBJ2-1, with TRBD2 matching 11 bases. The CDR3 loop spans 16 amino acids. With V trimmed by 0 bases and J by 4 bases, 2 bases remained unmatched. The germline V gene has CDR1 ENHRY and CDR2 SYGVKD. The CDR3 DNA sequence: TGTGCCATCAGTGAGTCTGGACTAGCGGGTTACAATGAGCAGTTCTTC. Protein product: CAISESGLAGYNEQFF.

V and J are TRBV19 and TRBJ1-4; tentative D call: TRBD1 (6 bases). CDR3 length equals 14 residues. V lost 3 bases and J lost 8, with 13 bases in between. Germline V gene lookup returns CDR1 LNHDA and CDR2 SQIVND (reference sequence). DNA for the CDR3: TGTGCCAGTAGTATTGGTCTCCAGGGGGAAAAACTGTTTTTT. Amino acid sequence: CASSIGLQGEKLFF.

Only a few counts were recorded for this clone. The chain joins TRBV6-4 to TRBJ1-1; D remains ambiguous. Deletions cut 10 bases from V and 0 bases from J, with 21 bases between. The CDR3 length is 16 residues. Per the germline V gene, CDR1 is MRHNA and CDR2 is SNTAGT. CDR3 sequence: CATRKEGGIMNTEAFF. The DNA of the CDR3 is TGTGCCACCCGGAAAGAAGGAGGGATCATGAACACTGAAGCTTTCTTT.

This chain links TRBV6-5 with TRBJ2-7, with 11 bases that match TRBD1. The CDR3 consists of 14 residues. V lost 1 base and J lost 6; bases outside the gene matches: 2. Germline CDR1 MNHEY, CDR2 SVGAGI. Here the CDR3 reads CASSYFGTGGEQYF. DNA for the CDR3: TGTGCCAGCAGTTACTTCGGGACAGGGGGCGAGCAGTACTTC.

The CDR3: CASSPGRRISNQPQHF. CDR3 DNA sequence: TGTGCCAGCTCACCCGGGAGAAGGATTAGCAATCAGCCCCAGCATTTT. The chain combines TRBV18 with TRBJ1-5, with D unresolved. The germline CDR1 and CDR2 sequences are KGHSH and LQKENI. V lost 3 bases, J lost 0 bases, and 12 bases lay in between. The CDR3 extends over 16 amino acids.

The gene calls are TRBV19 and TRBJ2-1, with TRBD2 as a possible D gene (5 bases). CDR1 is LNHDA and CDR2 is SQIVND in the germline V gene (reference sequence). V dropped 6 bases and J dropped 2 bases, with 11 bases sitting between them. CDR3 length: 14 residues. The CDR3 DNA reads as TGTGCCAGTAGCAGGAGGACCACCTACAATGAGCAGTTCTTC. Amino acids: CASSRRTTYNEQFF. The full variable domain, in which reference TRBV19 and TRBJ2-1 provide the parts outside the CDR3, is DGGITQSPKYLFRKEGQNVTLSCEQNLNHDAMYWYRQDPGQGLRLIYYSQIVNDFQKGDIAEGYSVSREKKESFPLTVTSAQKNPTAFYLCASSRRTTYNEQFFGPGTRLTVL.

The gene calls are TRBV24-1 and TRBJ1-2, with 8 bases identical to TRBD1. J gave up 4 bases and V 5 bases, and 5 bases lay outside the gene matches. The germline gives CDR1 KGHDR, CDR2 SFDVKD. This CDR3 region has 14 residues. The CDR3 DNA follows: TGTGCCACCAGTGCTGCGGACAGGGCCTATGGCTACACCTTC. Translation gives CATSAADRAYGYTF.